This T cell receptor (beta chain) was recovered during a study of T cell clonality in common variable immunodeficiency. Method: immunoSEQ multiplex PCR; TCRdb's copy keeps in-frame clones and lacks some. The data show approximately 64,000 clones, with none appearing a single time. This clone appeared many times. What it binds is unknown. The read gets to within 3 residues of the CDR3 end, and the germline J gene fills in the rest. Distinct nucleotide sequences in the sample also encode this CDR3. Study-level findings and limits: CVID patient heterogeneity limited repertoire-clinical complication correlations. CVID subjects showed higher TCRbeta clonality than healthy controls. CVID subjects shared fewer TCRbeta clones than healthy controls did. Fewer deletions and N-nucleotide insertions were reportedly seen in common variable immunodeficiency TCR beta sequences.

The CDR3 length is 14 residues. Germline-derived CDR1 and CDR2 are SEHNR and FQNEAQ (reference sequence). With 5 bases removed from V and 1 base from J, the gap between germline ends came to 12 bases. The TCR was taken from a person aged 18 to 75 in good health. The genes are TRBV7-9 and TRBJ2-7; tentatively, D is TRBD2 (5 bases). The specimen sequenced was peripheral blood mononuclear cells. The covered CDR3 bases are TGTGCCAGCAGCCTCGCCAGCGGTTCCTACGAG. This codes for CASSLASGSYE. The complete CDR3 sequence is CASSLASGSYEQYF. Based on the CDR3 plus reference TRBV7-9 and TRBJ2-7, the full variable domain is DTGVSQNPRHKITKRGQNVTFRCDPISEHNRLYWYRQTLGQGPEFLTYFQNEAQLEKSRLLSDRFSAERPKGSFSTLEIQRTEQGDSAMYLCASSLASGSYEQYFGPGTRLTVT.